The clone carrying this TCR beta chain has just a few counts. Its antigen remains unknown. From germline, CDR1 is ENHRY and CDR2 SYGVKD. This CDR3 contains 15 residues. V lost 5 bases and J lost 5, with 18 bases in between. Only in-frame clones appear in the TCRdb table, and some are missing; sequencing was by immunoSEQ multiplex PCR. The sample yields some 2,000,000 clones, approximately 96% seen once. The sample belongs to a study of shared clonotypes between healthy human individuals. Study as a whole: For every donor, three CD4 naive, three CD4 memory, two CD8 naive and one CD8 memory plates were used. General study points: With a few donors compared, about 5% of naive CD4 clonotypes were shared. A generally larger estimated richness was seen in naive subsets than in memory subsets.

Healthy HIV-negative adults without recent acute infections or vaccinations served as donors. This clonotype originated in a young man in good health. The V gene is TRBV10-3, the J gene TRBJ1-2; D call uncertain. The sample consisted of naive CD4+ T cells sorted from blood. Subset described: CD45RA+ positively selected. CDR3 in amino acids: CAISSSGSALYGYTF. The CDR3 coding sequence is TGTGCCATCAGTTCCAGTGGGTCGGCGTTATATGGCTACACCTTC.